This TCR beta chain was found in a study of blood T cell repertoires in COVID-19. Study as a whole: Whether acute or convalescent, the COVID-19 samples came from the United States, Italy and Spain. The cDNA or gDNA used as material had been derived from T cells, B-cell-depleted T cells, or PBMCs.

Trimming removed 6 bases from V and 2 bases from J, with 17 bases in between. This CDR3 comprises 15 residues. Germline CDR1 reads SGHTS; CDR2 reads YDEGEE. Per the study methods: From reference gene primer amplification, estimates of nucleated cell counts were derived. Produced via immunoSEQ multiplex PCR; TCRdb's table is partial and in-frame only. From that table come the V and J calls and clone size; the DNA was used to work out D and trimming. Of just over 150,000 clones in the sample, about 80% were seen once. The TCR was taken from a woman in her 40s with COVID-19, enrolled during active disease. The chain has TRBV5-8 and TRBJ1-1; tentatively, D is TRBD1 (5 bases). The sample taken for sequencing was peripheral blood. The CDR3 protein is CASMRQGFVNTEAFF. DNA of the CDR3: TGTGCCAGCATGCGCCAGGGATTCGTCAACACTGAAGCTTTCTTT. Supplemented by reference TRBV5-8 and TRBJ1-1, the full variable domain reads EAGVTQSPTHLIKTRGQQATLRCSPISGHTSVYWYQQALGLGLQFLLWYDEGEERNRGNFPPRFSGRQFPNYSSELNVNALELEDSALYLCASMRQGFVNTEAFFGQGTRLTVV.